One and the same sample provided the 10 T cell receptor beta chains below, sequenced in a study of beta chain features in type 1 diabetes (dated by TCRdb to 2016 to 2018). Library preparation used the immunoSEQ multiplex PCR assay. The entire amount of isolated RNA was reverse transcribed using the High Capacity cDNA Reverse Transcription Kit, so the sequenced TCRB transcripts were expressed ones. In TCRdb, the immuneACCESS table is reduced to in-frame sequences with V and J assigned. These tables do not hold every clone; where another copy was compared, an unresolved V gene accounts for under half, and the others remain unexplained. The sample includes 330,000 or so clones, with 15% to 20% observed a single time. The ten largest clones take up roughly 0.045% of the sample. Material: naive CD4+ T cells from blood. The cell subset or site label, as the study defines it: true naive CD4+ T cells. The receptors here all came from a woman aged 18-29 years in good health.

The rearrangement uses TRBV5-1 and TRBJ2-1; perhaps TRBD2 as D (5 bases). CDR1 and CDR2 (germline): SGHRS, YFSETQ. The CDR3 contains 11 residues. The V and J ends lost 4 bases and 9 bases respectively, with 8 bases between them. The DNA for the CDR3 is TGCGCCAGCAGCCGGACTCGTGAGCAGTTCTTC. This encodes CASSRTREQFF.

The V and J genes are TRBV27 and TRBJ1-2; TRBD1 might be the D (6 bases). The V end was cut by 4 bases, the J end by 4 bases, with 13 bases between. The CDR3 spans 14 residues. Looked up from germline, CDR1 is MNHEY and CDR2 is SMNVEV (reference sequence). The CDR3 sequence: CASSSRGGFYGYTF. The CDR3 bases are TGTGCCAGCAGTTCTCGGGGGGGCTTCTATGGCTACACCTTC.

The J gene is TRBJ2-3, the V gene TRBV30; no clear D gene. Germline CDR1 reads GTSNPN; CDR2 reads SVGIG (reference sequence). Trimming removed 2 bases from V and 3 bases from J, with 6 bases in between. The CDR3 has 12 amino acids. In DNA form, the CDR3 reads TGTGCCTGGAGTCGACTGACAGATACGCAGTATTTT. As protein: CAWSRLTDTQYF. Supplemented by reference TRBV30 and TRBJ2-3, the full variable domain reads SQTIHQWPATLVQPVGSPLSLECTVEGTSNPNLYWYRQAAGRGLQLLFYSVGIGQISSEVPQNLSASRPQDRQFILSSKKLLLSDSGFYLCAWSRLTDTQYFGPGTRLTVL.

This clone was detected a few times. The V call is TRBV29-1, the J call TRBJ1-1; tentatively, D is TRBD1 (5 bases). CDR1 SQVTM and CDR2 ANQGSEA come from the germline V gene. The CDR3 runs to 14 residues. V dropped 6 bases and J dropped 6 bases, with 20 bases sitting between them. CDR3 nucleotide sequence: TGCAGCGTGAGGGAGGGGTGGCGGAAACCTGAAGCTTTCTTT. Translation gives CSVREGWRKPEAFF.

The chain couples TRBV19 to TRBJ2-7, with TRBD1 matching 10 bases. This CDR3 region has 14 residues. Per germline, CDR1 LNHDA and CDR2 SQIVND (reference sequence). V dropped 9 bases and J dropped 4; count of bases not matched to a gene: 9. The CDR3 here is CASAPGQGPYEQYF. In nucleotides, the CDR3 is TGTGCCAGCGCACCGGGACAGGGGCCATACGAGCAGTACTTC.

The chain uses TRBV7-2 and TRBJ2-3; D unclear. V was clipped by 5 bases and J by 2 bases, with 5 bases between them. CDR1 is SGHTA and CDR2 is FQGNSA in the germline V gene. This CDR3 comprises 12 residues. CDR3 nucleotide sequence: TGTGCCAGCAGCACAGACACAGATACGCAGTATTTT. Protein: CASSTDTDTQYF.

The chain recombines TRBV7-2 with TRBJ1-2, with D perhaps TRBD1 (6 bases). Germline lookup yields CDR1 SGHTA and CDR2 FQGNSA. The CDR3 runs 13 residues. V was trimmed by 5 bases and J by 0 bases, leaving 7 bases between them. CDR3 DNA: TGTGCCAGCAGCCAGGGGACTAACTATGGCTACACCTTC. As protein: CASSQGTNYGYTF.

This clone was counted between two and nine times. The chain employs TRBV7-2 and TRBJ1-1, with D unresolved. This CDR3 contains 13 residues. Germline loops: CDR1 SGHTA, CDR2 FQGNSA. V lost 4 bases and J 1 base, leaving 7 bases between the germline ends. CDR3 bases: TGTGCCAGCAGCTCAGGAAGGAACACTGAAGCTTTCTTT. Residues: CASSSGRNTEAFF.

The rearrangement joins TRBV9 to TRBJ2-2; unclear D gene. The CDR3 covers 15 residues. Trimming left V 4 bases short and J 0 bases short, with 10 bases between. The germline V gene has CDR1 SGDLS and CDR2 YYNGEE. This CDR3 reads CASSRGNTNTGELFF. CDR3 coding DNA: TGTGCCAGCAGCCGTGGCAATACGAACACCGGGGAGCTGTTTTTT.

V gene TRBV25-1 combines with J gene TRBJ2-1, with 8 bases lining up with TRBD1. After removal of 6 bases from V and 6 bases from J, the junction contained 7 bases not matched to a gene. The CDR3 has 14 amino acids. The germline V gene has CDR1 MGHDK and CDR2 SYGVNS. This chain's CDR3 is CASRSGQASNEQFF. The CDR3 DNA follows: TGTGCCAGCAGATCGGGACAGGCGTCCAATGAGCAGTTCTTC.